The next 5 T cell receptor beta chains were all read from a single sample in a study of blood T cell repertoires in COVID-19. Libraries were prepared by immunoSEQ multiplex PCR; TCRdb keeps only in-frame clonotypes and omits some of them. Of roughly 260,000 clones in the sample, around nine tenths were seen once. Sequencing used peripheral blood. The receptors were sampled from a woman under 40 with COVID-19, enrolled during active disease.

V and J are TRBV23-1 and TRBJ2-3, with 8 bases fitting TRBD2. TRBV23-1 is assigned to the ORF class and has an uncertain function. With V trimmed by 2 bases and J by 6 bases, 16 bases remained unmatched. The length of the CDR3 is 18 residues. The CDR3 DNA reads TGCGCCAGCAGTCAACCTAAGCGGGAGTGGCCGATTTGGGATACGCAGTATTTT. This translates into CASSQPKREWPIWDTQYF.

This chain's CDR3 is CASSWGDPNTGELFF. The CDR3, as DNA: TGTGCCAGCAGTTGGGGGGATCCGAACACCGGGGAGCTGTTTTTT. The chain is built from TRBV6-5 and TRBJ2-2, with D possibly being TRBD2 (6 bases). The ends were cut back, 4 bases at V and 0 bases at J, with 9 bases in the middle. This CDR3 has 15 residues. Germline CDR1 MNHEY, CDR2 SVGAGI.

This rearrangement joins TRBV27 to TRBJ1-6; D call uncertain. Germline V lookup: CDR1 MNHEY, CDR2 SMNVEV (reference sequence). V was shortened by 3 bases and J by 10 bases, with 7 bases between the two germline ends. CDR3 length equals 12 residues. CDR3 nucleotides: TGTGCCAGCAGTTTGGGAGGATCACCCCTCCACTTT. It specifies CASSLGGSPLHF.

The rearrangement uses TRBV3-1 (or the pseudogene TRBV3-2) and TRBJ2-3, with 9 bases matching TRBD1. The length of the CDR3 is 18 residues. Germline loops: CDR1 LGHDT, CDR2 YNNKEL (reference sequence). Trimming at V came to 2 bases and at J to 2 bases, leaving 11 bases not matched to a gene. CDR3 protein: CASSQKQGAASATDTQYF. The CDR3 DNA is TGTGCCAGCAGCCAAAAACAGGGGGCGGCTAGCGCCACAGATACGCAGTATTTT.

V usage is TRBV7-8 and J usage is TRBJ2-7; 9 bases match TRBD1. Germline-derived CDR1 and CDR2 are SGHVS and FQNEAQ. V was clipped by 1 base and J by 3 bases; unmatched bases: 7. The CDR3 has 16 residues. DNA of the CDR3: TGTGCCAGCAGCTTAGGACCACAGGGGGCTTTCTACGAGCAGTACTTC. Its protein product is CASSLGPQGAFYEQYF.